The 2 T cell receptor beta chains presented below share a single source sample, sequenced in a study of blood T cells in healthy people across ages. Primers used in a second PCR of about 6 to 12 cycles were a sample-barcoded 5' primer and a J-beta primer mix. TCRdb called the 5' RACE reads again in MiXCR, with one record for every CDR3 protein. Of 1.6 million or so distinct CDR3 sequences listed, about 32% were seen once; the top ten hold about 10%. Sequencing was done on a sample of blood. These receptors all stem from a woman aged 25 to 39 in good health.

The genes are TRBV7-2 and TRBJ2-7; D remains unclear. In germline, CDR1 is SGHTA, CDR2 FQGNSA. The V end lost 1 base, the J end lost 0 bases, and 7 bases lay between the germline ends. The CDR3 is 14 amino acids. CDR3 region: CASSLGWRSYEQYF. The DNA for the CDR3 is TGTGCCAGCAGCTTAGGATGGCGCTCCTACGAGCAGTACTTC.

This clonotype has only a few counts. The chain links TRBV5-1 to TRBJ2-7, with TRBD2 identical over 10 bases. V was pared by 4 bases and J by 7 bases, with 11 bases of the junction left unmatched. CDR3 length: 15 residues. Germline lookup yields CDR1 SGHRS and CDR2 YFSETQ. The CDR3 protein is CASSEDSGRLGEQYF. The CDR3 DNA sequence: TGCGCCAGCAGCGAGGATAGCGGGAGGTTGGGGGAGCAGTACTTC.